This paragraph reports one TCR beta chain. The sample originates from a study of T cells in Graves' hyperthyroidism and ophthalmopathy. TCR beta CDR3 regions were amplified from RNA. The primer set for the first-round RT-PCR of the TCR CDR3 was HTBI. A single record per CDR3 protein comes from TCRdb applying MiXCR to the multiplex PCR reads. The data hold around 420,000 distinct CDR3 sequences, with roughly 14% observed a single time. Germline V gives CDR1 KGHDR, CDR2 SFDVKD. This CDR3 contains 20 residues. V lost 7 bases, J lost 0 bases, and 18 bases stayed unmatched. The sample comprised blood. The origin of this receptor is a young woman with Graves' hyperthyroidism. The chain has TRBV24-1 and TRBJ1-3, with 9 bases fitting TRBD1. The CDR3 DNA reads TGTGCCACCAGCAAGACACCATCCGGGACAGGGTCTCGCTCTGGAAACACCATATATTTT. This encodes CATSKTPSGTGSRSGNTIYF.